These 12 T cell receptor beta chains share one sample of origin, sequenced in a study of sequential checkpoint blockade in melanoma. Documented treatment: randomized to nivolumab then ipilimumab (arm A) or the reverse (arm B). The table came from immunoSEQ multiplex PCR; TCRdb's copy has only in-frame clones and leaves some out. The repertoire holds over 10,000 clones, with 70% to 85% as singletons. The source was CD8+ T cells sorted from blood (inferred from file names), collected from a patient given nivolumab and ipilimumab in sequence. All receptors come from a human donor with melanoma.

The chain joins TRBV4-1 to TRBJ1-2; tentative D call: TRBD1 (5 bases). Trimming took 0 bases from V and 4 from J, leaving 12 bases between them. In germline, CDR1 is MGHRA, CDR2 YSYEKL. The CDR3 length is 15 residues. The CDR3 DNA follows: TGCGCCAGCAGCCAAGAAATAAGTCAGGGCTATGGCTACACCTTC. Its translation is CASSQEISQGYGYTF.

This clone was detected a few times. The chain links TRBV4-2 to TRBJ2-3; maybe TRBD1 (6 bases). There are 14 residues in the CDR3. The germline V gene has CDR1 LGHNA and CDR2 YNFKEQ. The V end lost 4 bases, the J end lost 6 bases, and 14 bases lay between the germline ends. The CDR3, as DNA: TGTGCCAGCAGCCCTACAACCAGGGGCGATACGCAGTATTTT. This gives the protein CASSPTTRGDTQYF.

V is TRBV7-9 and J is TRBJ1-1, with D possibly matching TRBD1 (6 bases). Looked up from germline, CDR1 is SEHNR and CDR2 is FQNEAQ (reference sequence). V was pared by 5 bases and J by 8 bases, with 12 bases between. The CDR3 spans 12 residues. As DNA, the CDR3 is TGTGCCAGCAGCGCCGGACAGCCCGAAGCTTTCTTT. It encodes CASSAGQPEAFF.

Here the CDR3 reads CASSLIQGILQETQYF. CDR3 DNA sequence: TGTGCCAGCAGCCTAATACAGGGGATTTTACAAGAGACCCAGTACTTC. The chain links TRBV7-2 to TRBJ2-5, with TRBD1 matching over 7 bases. J gave up 2 bases and V 5 bases, and 11 bases lay outside the gene matches. The CDR3 covers 16 residues. CDR1 SGHTA and CDR2 FQGNSA come from the germline V gene.

The chain links TRBV27 to TRBJ2-7, with 7 bases matching TRBD2. The CDR3 spans 16 residues. Per germline, CDR1 MNHEY and CDR2 SMNVEV (reference sequence). The ends lost 5 bases at V and 2 bases at J; junction bases unmatched: 12. CDR3 region: CASSLRSGILPYEQYF. The CDR3 nucleotides read TGTGCCAGCAGTCTAAGAAGCGGGATCCTTCCCTACGAGCAGTACTTC.

This clone appeared a single time. The genes are TRBV7-9 and TRBJ2-1, with 13 bases aligning to TRBD2. The germline CDR1 and CDR2 sequences are SEHNR and FQNEAQ (reference sequence). CDR3 length: 19 residues. J lost 0 bases, V lost 5 bases, and 10 bases had no gene match. The CDR3 nucleotides are TGTGCCAGCAGCACTTCCGGGACTAGCGGGGTAAGCTCCTACAATGAGCAGTTCTTC. Translated: CASSTSGTSGVSSYNEQFF.

V and J are TRBV9 and TRBJ1-2; 7 bases agree with TRBD1. The CDR3 extends over 16 amino acids. After removal of 4 bases from V and 0 bases from J, the junction contained 9 bases not matched to a gene. The germline V gene encodes CDR1 SGDLS and CDR2 YYNGEE. The CDR3 DNA reads TGTGCCAGCAGCACACGGGACAGATCAGCTAACTATGGCTACACCTTC. This encodes CASSTRDRSANYGYTF.

Worth noting for this clone: Additional DNA sequences in this sample encode the identical CDR3. The V and J genes are TRBV28 and TRBJ2-3, with 8 bases matching TRBD2. The V gene's germline CDR1 is MDHEN and CDR2 SYDVKM. Trimming cost V 3 bases and J 6 bases; bases outside gene matches: 5. The CDR3 spans 14 residues. The CDR3 region is CASSFVAGTDTQYF. The CDR3 nucleotides read TGTGCCAGCAGTTTTGTAGCGGGGACGGATACGCAGTATTTT.

The rearrangement links TRBV27 to TRBJ1-1; TRBD1 agrees at 9 bases. Germline V gives CDR1 MNHEY, CDR2 SMNVEV (reference sequence). The junction had 1 base not matched to a gene; V was cut back by 8 bases and J by 6 bases. The CDR3 sequence is 11 residues long. CDR3 amino acids: CASRQGAEAFF. As DNA, the CDR3 is TGTGCCAGCCGACAGGGGGCTGAAGCTTTCTTT.

This rearrangement joins TRBV19 to TRBJ2-1, with 9 nucleotides matching TRBD1. CDR1 and CDR2 (germline): LNHDA, SQIVND (reference sequence). The CDR3 is 15 residues long. V shed 3 bases and J 2 bases; nucleotides not matched to a gene: 2. CDR3 loop: CASSITGGPYNEQFF. CDR3 DNA sequence: TGTGCCAGTAGTATTACAGGGGGCCCCTACAATGAGCAGTTCTTC. Filled out from reference TRBV19 and TRBJ2-1, the complete variable domain reads DGGITQSPKYLFRKEGQNVTLSCEQNLNHDAMYWYRQDPGQGLRLIYYSQIVNDFQKGDIAEGYSVSREKKESFPLTVTSAQKNPTAFYLCASSITGGPYNEQFFGPGTRLTVL.

This rearrangement joins TRBV13 to TRBJ2-7, with a possible D match to TRBD2 (5 bases). The CDR3 has 13 amino acids. With 0 bases removed from V and 6 bases from J, the gap between germline ends came to 9 bases. Germline loops: CDR1 PRHDT, CDR2 FYEKMQ (reference sequence). The CDR3 spells CASSLGAGLEQYF. CDR3 DNA sequence: TGTGCCAGCAGCTTAGGTGCGGGTCTCGAGCAGTACTTC.

The chain carries TRBV5-8 and TRBJ2-7; a possible D gene is TRBD2 (6 bases). The CDR3 length is 14 residues. Per germline, CDR1 SGHTS and CDR2 YDEGEE. Trimming cost V 2 bases and J 2 bases, with 11 bases left between them. CDR3: CASSFGTETYEQYF. DNA of the CDR3: TGTGCCAGCAGCTTCGGGACTGAGACCTACGAGCAGTACTTC.